The clone carrying this T cell receptor (beta chain) was found a few times. The target antigen is unknown. The data were obtained in a study of T-cell memory formation after mild COVID-19. Study details: TCR clusters were mostly donor specific.

Broader study findings: Some responding clones appeared in pre-infection memory, suggesting cross-reactive memory joined. Clones contracting day 15 to 85 were balanced CD4/CD8; later expanders leaned CD4+.

The ends lost 4 bases at V and 4 bases at J; junction bases unmatched: 7. Germline V CDR1 and CDR2: LNHNV, YYDKDF (reference sequence). This CDR3 has 16 residues. A 5'RACE reaction primed in the constant segment made cDNA libraries of TCR alpha and TCR beta, and these carried sample barcodes and UMIs. TCRdb redid the calling of the 5' RACE reads with MiXCR, one entry per CDR3 protein. The table shows roughly 100,000 distinct CDR3 sequences, with about an eighth occurring only once. The rearrangement uses TRBV15 and TRBJ2-5, with 12 bases identical to TRBD2. The sequence derives from an adult woman who had mild COVID-19 (a few samples of this study predate the infection). Cell type and time point are not known. The material sequenced was PBMCs or a T cell subset sorted from them (not recorded which). CDR3 sequence (DNA): TGTGCCACCAGCACTAGACTAGCGGGAGAGGTAGAGACCCAGTACTTC. As protein: CATSTRLAGEVETQYF.